This T cell receptor beta chain was identified during a study of control samples from healthy donors and cancer patients. The data were produced by immunoSEQ multiplex PCR, yet TCRdb's version contains in-frame clones alone and is incomplete. The sample yields tens of thousands of clones, more than 65% seen once. This CDR3 is built from 14 residues. The germline gives CDR1 KGHSH, CDR2 LQKENI. Trimming left V 3 bases short and J 8 bases short, with 13 bases between. This sequence was found in a male donor with melanoma. J is TRBJ1-4 and V is TRBV18; D gene uncertain. The sample was formalin-fixed, paraffin-embedded tissue. The CDR3 nucleotides read TGTGCCAGCTCACCGGCCCTGGCCGAGGAAAAACTGTTTTTT. Translating gives CASSPALAEEKLFF.